This TCR beta chain was identified in a study of cytomegalovirus exposure and HLA in healthy donors. Study outcomes and limitations: In a later analysis, TCR beta V- and J-gene trimming was associated with a missense DCLRE1C variant.

Only a few counts were recorded for this clone. Its antigen is undetermined. PCR amplification relied on 60 Vbeta primers (plus 13 Jbeta primers). Using immunoSEQ multiplex PCR, the repertoire was profiled, and TCRdb retains in-frame clones only, with some absent. The sample holds some 200,000 clones, around 80% seen once. V gave up 6 bases and J gave up 6 bases, with 17 bases separating them. CDR1 MNHNY and CDR2 SVGAGI come from the germline V gene (reference sequence). The CDR3 extends over 15 amino acids. This receptor was identified in a boy aged 2 to 9 in good health and CMV-seronegative. V gene TRBV6-6 combines with J gene TRBJ2-2; possible D gene TRBD2, 6 bases. What was sequenced was PBMCs. The CDR3: CASSPGLTRAGELFF. The CDR3 coding sequence is TGTGCCAGCAGCCCCGGACTAACAAGGGCCGGGGAGCTGTTTTTT.